The table lists the clone carrying this TCR beta chain with many counts. Antigen unknown. In the original analysis: The study's classifier, a distant-metastasis tool for papillary thyroid cancer, was built using CDR3 differences across clinicopathological groups. With MiXCR, TCRdb reprocessed the PCR reads. The V and J calls shown here were made by TCRdb, not taken from the authors' results. The sample includes about 20,000 clones, roughly 24% seen only once; the top ten take around 75%. Not a single patient had been given any form of treatment at any point before undergoing thyroid surgery. The source of the sample is a study of metastatic and nonmetastatic thyroid tumors. Across the whole study: Repertoires were compared across blood and tumor or nodule tissue from malignant and benign thyroid patients.

Study conclusions and caveats: Compared with benign nodules, malignant thyroid tumors were reported to have significantly higher TCR beta diversity in both blood and tumor.

The CDR3 extends over 15 amino acids. Germline V lookup: CDR1 SGHTA, CDR2 FQGTGA. Trimming cost V 5 bases and J 1 base, with 14 bases left between them. The sequenced sample consisted of blood. This clonotype was sampled from a male donor with papillary thyroid cancer or a benign thyroid nodule (not recorded which). Some clones in this sample may be carry-over from other donors' samples. V is TRBV7-3 and J is TRBJ1-1, with a tentative D call TRBD1 (5 bases). The CDR3 DNA reads as TGTGCCAGCAGCCCCGGGGGTTCGCAGAACACTGAAGCTTTCTTT. Translating gives CASSPGGSQNTEAFF.